The 25 T cell receptor beta chains listed next were all sequenced from one sample in a study of blood T cell repertoires in COVID-19. Generated by immunoSEQ multiplex PCR, the TCRdb table keeps only in-frame clones and is missing some. The data contain some 97,000 clones, roughly nine tenths of them singletons. The source material was peripheral blood. All receptors come from a man younger than 40 in a cohort sampled during active COVID-19.

The chain employs TRBV6-4 and TRBJ2-2; 8 nucleotides line up with TRBD2. This CDR3 has 14 amino acids. CDR1 and CDR2 (germline): MRHNA, SNTAGT. J gave up 1 base and V 8 bases, and 3 bases lay outside the gene matches. CDR3 sequence: CASRLAQNTGELFF. The CDR3 DNA reads as TGTGCCAGCCGACTAGCGCAGAACACCGGGGAGCTGTTTTTT.

This clone was picked up one time. The chain carries TRBV6-5 and TRBJ1-1; maybe TRBD1 (6 bases). The CDR3 is 13 residues long. V was pared by 8 bases and J by 0 bases, with 10 bases between. Per the germline V gene, CDR1 is MNHEY and CDR2 is SVGAGI. The CDR3 DNA is TGTGCCAGCGGGGGGGCGCTGAACACTGAAGCTTTCTTT. It specifies CASGGALNTEAFF.

This CDR3 reads CASSSGQNYGYTF. The CDR3 nucleotides read TGTGCCAGCAGTTCGGGACAGAACTATGGCTACACCTTC. The chain uses TRBV6-6 and TRBJ1-2; 7 bases agree with TRBD1. The CDR3 length is 13 residues. With 4 bases clipped from V and 2 bases from J, the junction kept 1 base outside the gene matches. Germline CDR1 reads MNHNY; CDR2 reads SVGAGI (reference sequence).

This clone was detected only once. The chain employs TRBV3-1 (or the pseudogene TRBV3-2) and TRBJ2-7, with D maybe TRBD1 (5 bases). The CDR3 covers 15 residues. The V gene's germline CDR1 is LGHDT and CDR2 YNNKEL (reference sequence). V dropped 1 base and J dropped 2 bases, with 12 bases sitting between them. The CDR3 coding sequence is TGTGCCAGCAGCCAAGGAAGGGGTCCCCCCTACGAGCAGTACTTC. Translating it yields CASSQGRGPPYEQYF.

V is TRBV2 and J is TRBJ1-1, with a weak D call TRBD1 (5 bases). V lost 6 bases, J lost 3 bases, and 17 bases lay in between. CDR3 length: 15 residues. Germline CDR1 and CDR2: SNHLY and FYNNEI. The DNA of the CDR3 is TGTGCCAGCAGGGATAGGACGGGAGGGGACACTGAAGCTTTCTTT. It translates to CASRDRTGGDTEAFF.

The gene calls are TRBV6-5 and TRBJ2-7; tentatively, D is TRBD1 (5 bases). Germline lookup yields CDR1 MNHEY and CDR2 SVGAGI. The CDR3 is 13 amino acids. Trimming cost V 7 bases and J 1 base, with 11 bases left between them. The CDR3 sequence: CASTTPGSYEQYF. CDR3 nucleotides: TGTGCCAGCACCACCCCAGGGTCCTACGAGCAGTACTTC.

Written as DNA, the CDR3 is TGCGCCAGCAGCCAAGAGGGCGGGTCGGGTGCAGCCAAAAACATTCAGTACTTC. Translation gives CASSQEGGSGAAKNIQYF. The V call is TRBV4-1, the J call TRBJ2-4; D perhaps matches TRBD2 (5 bases). Trimming took off 0 bases at V and 0 bases at J, with 15 bases between the two ends. CDR1 and CDR2 from the germline V gene are MGHRA and YSYEKL. The CDR3 has 18 amino acids.

The J gene is TRBJ2-5, the V gene TRBV7-9, with 8 bases aligning to TRBD2. The CDR3 totals 17 residues. Germline assignment: CDR1 SEHNR and CDR2 FQNEAQ (reference sequence). Trimming at V came to 2 bases and at J to 1 base, leaving 9 bases not matched to a gene. The CDR3 spells CASSLIYRGGLQETQYF. CDR3 nucleotide sequence: TGTGCCAGCAGCTTAATTTATCGGGGGGGACTCCAAGAGACCCAGTACTTC.

This clone was seen once. The gene calls are TRBV7-9 and TRBJ1-2; D gene unclear. From germline, CDR1 is SEHNR and CDR2 FQNEAQ (reference sequence). The germline V and J ends were trimmed by 3 bases and 0 bases, with 14 bases remaining between them. CDR3 length: 16 residues. CDR3 DNA: TGTGCCAGCAGCTTGAGCGGACGGTTAGCTAACTATGGCTACACCTTC. Translated: CASSLSGRLANYGYTF.

The DNA for the CDR3 is TGTGCCAGCAGCTTGGCCGGCTCTGGGGCCAACGTCCTGACTTTC. Protein product: CASSLAGSGANVLTF. The chain employs TRBV5-4 and TRBJ2-6; D remains unclear. V dropped 0 bases and J dropped 0 bases, with 4 bases sitting between them. The CDR3 is 15 amino acids. The germline V gene has CDR1 SGHNT and CDR2 YYREEE (reference sequence).

V gene TRBV28 combines with J gene TRBJ2-1, with 8 bases lining up with TRBD1. The germline CDR1 and CDR2 sequences are MDHEN and SYDVKM. The CDR3 runs 15 residues. V lost 8 bases and J lost 4; bases outside the gene matches: 10. In nucleotides, the CDR3 is TGTGCCAGCGTCAGTCAGGGGGCGAGTTACAATGAGCAGTTCTTC. It encodes CASVSQGASYNEQFF.

This clone has just one count. The chain uses TRBV10-3 and TRBJ2-3, with a weak D call TRBD1 (6 bases). This CDR3 is built from 15 residues. Germline CDR1 ENHRY, CDR2 SYGVKD. With 4 bases removed from V and 0 bases from J, the gap between germline ends came to 11 bases. This CDR3 is CAISGGLISTDTQYF. CDR3 DNA sequence: TGTGCCATCAGTGGGGGGCTAATTAGCACAGATACGCAGTATTTT.

V is TRBV5-1 and J is TRBJ2-5, with D unresolved. Germline V CDR1 and CDR2: SGHRS, YFSETQ. With 3 bases removed from V and 1 base from J, the gap between germline ends came to 4 bases. The CDR3 sequence is 12 residues long. CDR3 nucleotide sequence: TGCGCCAGCAGCTCCTCCCAAGAGACCCAGTACTTC. Translated: CASSSSQETQYF. Based on the CDR3 plus reference TRBV5-1 and TRBJ2-5, the full variable domain is KAGVTQTPRYLIKTRGQQVTLSCSPISGHRSVSWYQQTPGQGLQFLFEYFSETQRNKGNFPGRFSGRQFSNSRSEMNVSTLELGDSALYLCASSSSQETQYFGPGTRLLVL.

This clone has a handful of counts. The chain has TRBV7-2 and TRBJ1-5; D gene uncertain. The CDR3 is 16 amino acids. Germline V CDR1 and CDR2: SGHTA, FQGNSA. V lost 5 bases, J lost 0 bases, and 14 bases lay in between. CDR3 coding DNA: TGTGCCAGCAGCCCGAGGAGAAGCGATAGCAATCAGCCCCAGCATTTT. This sequence encodes CASSPRRSDSNQPQHF.

The chain has TRBV30 and TRBJ2-2, with D possibly matching TRBD2 (6 bases). Trimming took off 1 base at V and 0 bases at J, with 12 bases between the two ends. Germline V gene lookup returns CDR1 GTSNPN and CDR2 SVGIG (reference sequence). The CDR3 runs to 16 residues. CDR3 sequence reads: CAWSAEGRTNTGELFF. DNA of the CDR3: TGTGCCTGGAGTGCGGAGGGACGGACGAACACCGGGGAGCTGTTTTTT.

V usage is TRBV2 and J usage is TRBJ1-6; no clear D gene. The length of the CDR3 is 16 residues. Germline values: CDR1 SNHLY, CDR2 FYNNEI. V lost 1 base and J 0 bases, leaving 7 bases between the germline ends. CDR3: CASSEEPSSYNSPLHF. DNA for the CDR3: TGTGCCAGCAGTGAAGAGCCGAGCTCCTATAATTCACCCCTCCACTTT.

The chain uses TRBV5-6 and TRBJ2-1; a possible D gene is TRBD2 (5 bases). The germline V and J ends were trimmed by 0 bases and 10 bases, with 5 bases remaining between them. The germline gives CDR1 SGHDT, CDR2 YYEEEE. CDR3 length equals 11 residues. CDR3 sequence: CASSLGGEQFF. The CDR3 region has the DNA TGTGCCAGCAGCTTGGGAGGGGAGCAGTTCTTC.

The chain uses TRBV10-3 and TRBJ2-3; D ambiguous. The CDR3 length is 13 residues. CDR1 and CDR2 (germline): ENHRY, SYGVKD. The V and J ends lost 7 bases and 6 bases respectively, with 14 bases between them. The CDR3 here is CAITPTPVDTQYF. CDR3 DNA: TGTGCCATCACCCCCACCCCGGTGGATACGCAGTATTTT.

In regard to this clone: One end of the junction is discordant with germline, which a read error may explain. The rearrangement joins TRBV6-5 to TRBJ2-7; 7 bases are shared with TRBD1. CDR3 length equals 14 residues. CDR1 and CDR2 (germline): MNHEY, SVGAGI. This CDR3 is CASSPGPLTGLFCF. DNA for the CDR3: TGTGCCAGCAGTCCTGGCCCTTTGACAGGGTTATTTTGCTTC.

The gene calls are TRBV5-8 and TRBJ2-4; TRBD1 is a possible D gene (5 bases). The V gene's germline CDR1 is SGHTS and CDR2 YDEGEE. The V end was cut by 4 bases, the J end by 4 bases, with 12 bases between. This CDR3 spans 14 amino acids. The CDR3 here is CASSLQGAKNIQYF. DNA of the CDR3: TGTGCCAGCAGCCTCCAGGGTGCAAAAAACATTCAGTACTTC.

The V gene is TRBV5-4, the J gene TRBJ2-3, with 7 bases aligning to TRBD1. Per germline, CDR1 SGHNT and CDR2 YYREEE (reference sequence). V lost 0 bases and J lost 6; bases outside the gene matches: 7. The CDR3 sequence is 15 residues long. In DNA, the CDR3 is TGTGCCAGCAGCTTGGATTGGACAGGATCGGATACGCAGTATTTT. This translates into CASSLDWTGSDTQYF.

This chain joins TRBV7-2 and TRBJ1-1; no clear D. CDR1 and CDR2 (germline): SGHTA, FQGNSA. The CDR3 spans 16 residues. V shed 2 bases and J shed 1 base, with 14 bases lying between them. The CDR3 DNA follows: TGTGCCAGCAGCTTAAGTCTCCCAGGCGCGAACACTGAAGCTTTCTTT. This gives the protein CASSLSLPGANTEAFF.

The J gene is TRBJ1-5, the V gene TRBV7-9; 8 positions agree with TRBD1. CDR3 length: 17 amino acids. Per the germline V gene, CDR1 is SEHNR and CDR2 is FQNEAQ (reference sequence). The V and J ends lost 5 bases and 3 bases, in that order; junction bases with no gene match: 12. The CDR3 DNA reads as TGTGCCAGCAGCCCCGGCAAGACAGGGGTTCACAATCAGCCCCAGCATTTT. Its protein product is CASSPGKTGVHNQPQHF.

The CDR3, as DNA: TGTGCCAGCAACACGGGACTTGTGAACACTGAAGCTTTCTTT. This translates into CASNTGLVNTEAFF. The chain uses TRBV5-6 and TRBJ1-1; D possibly corresponds to TRBD1 (5 bases). Trimming pared 6 bases from V and 0 bases from J, leaving 12 bases between. Germline CDR1 reads SGHDT; CDR2 reads YYEEEE. This CDR3 is built from 14 residues.

V and J are TRBV7-2 and TRBJ2-3; 10 nucleotides match TRBD2. CDR1 and CDR2 (germline): SGHTA, FQGNSA. Trimming cost V 4 bases and J 5 bases; bases outside gene matches: 12. The CDR3 is made up of 17 amino acids. The chain's CDR3 is CASSSSFLASGGDTQYF. The CDR3 DNA reads as TGTGCCAGCAGCTCGTCTTTCCTGGCTAGCGGGGGAGATACGCAGTATTTT.